This passage covers 14 T cell receptor beta chains from one sample sequenced in a study of blood T cell repertoires in COVID-19. Repertoires were generated with immunoSEQ multiplex PCR, while TCRdb's copy carries only in-frame clones and drops some. The data hold 70,000 to 90,000 clones, with around four fifths observed a single time. The sequenced sample was peripheral blood. The receptors derive from a human donor in a cohort sampled during active COVID-19.

The rearrangement uses TRBV21-1 and TRBJ1-1. TRBV21-1 is reported as a pseudogene. The CDR3 is 16 amino acids. The CDR3 loop reads CASSPNEGLQDTEAFF. As DNA, the CDR3 is TGTGCCAGCAGCCCAAATGAGGGTTTGCAAGACACTGAAGCTTTCTTT.

A remark on this clone: The same CDR3 arises from other DNA sequences in this sample as well. The rearrangement joins TRBV5-1 to TRBJ1-1; TRBD1 aligns across 7 bases. The CDR3 is 14 residues long. V was pared by 3 bases and J by 1 base, with 3 bases of the junction left unmatched. Germline CDR1 reads SGHRS; CDR2 reads YFSETQ. The CDR3 DNA sequence: TGCGCCAGCAGCTCGCAGGGGGGGAACACTGAAGCTTTCTTT. Translation: CASSSQGGNTEAFF.

Of note for this clone: The same CDR3 can be traced to other DNA sequences in this sample. This chain uses TRBV6-1 with TRBJ2-7, with a possible D match to TRBD2 (5 bases). V lost 0 bases, J lost 2 bases, and 8 bases lay in between. Per the germline V gene, CDR1 is MNHNS and CDR2 is SASEGT. CDR3 size: 14 residues. This chain's CDR3 is CASSEAGGAYEQYF. The CDR3 nucleotides read TGTGCCAGCAGTGAAGCCGGAGGAGCCTACGAGCAGTACTTC.

The CDR3 bases are TGTGCCAGCAGTTACTCGACAGCAGCCTCCTACGAGCAGTACTTC. Residues: CASSYSTAASYEQYF. The genes are TRBV6-5 and TRBJ2-7; possible D gene TRBD1, 5 bases. The V end was cut by 0 bases, the J end by 0 bases, with 9 bases between. This CDR3 comprises 15 residues. Germline V gives CDR1 MNHEY, CDR2 SVGAGI.

The rearrangement uses TRBV27 and TRBJ2-1; TRBD1 is a possible D gene (6 bases). CDR1 and CDR2 from the germline V gene are MNHEY and SMNVEV (reference sequence). The V end lost 3 bases, the J end lost 5 bases, and 11 bases lay between the germline ends. CDR3 length: 14 amino acids. The CDR3 loop reads CASSLWGQDNEQFF. In DNA, the CDR3 is TGTGCCAGCAGTTTGTGGGGGCAGGACAATGAGCAGTTCTTC.

The rearrangement uses TRBV5-8 and TRBJ1-3, with no clear D. CDR1 is SGHTS and CDR2 is YDEGEE in the germline V gene. This CDR3 has 15 residues. V shed 0 bases and J shed 5 bases, with 12 bases lying between them. The CDR3 DNA sequence: TGTGCCAGCAGCTTGGATGCAGGAACACGAAACACCATATATTTT. It encodes CASSLDAGTRNTIYF.

The genes are TRBV6-1 and TRBJ2-5, with 10 bases aligning to TRBD1. J lost 5 bases, V lost 1 base, and 4 bases had no gene match. CDR1 MNHNS and CDR2 SASEGT come from the germline V gene. The CDR3 is made up of 15 amino acids. The CDR3 spells CASSEDWGQGETQYF. DNA of the CDR3: TGTGCCAGCAGTGAAGATTGGGGACAGGGGGAGACCCAGTACTTC.

The J gene is TRBJ2-1, the V gene TRBV4-1, with 8 nucleotides matching TRBD2. CDR1 is MGHRA and CDR2 is YSYEKL in the germline V gene. This CDR3 comprises 16 residues. With 3 bases clipped from V and 4 bases from J, the junction kept 8 bases outside the gene matches. CDR3 in DNA: TGCGCCAGCAGCCAGGAACTAGCGGACATATACAATGAGCAGTTCTTC. Amino acids: CASSQELADIYNEQFF.

This chain joins TRBV5-1 and TRBJ2-7, with a tentative D call TRBD1 (5 bases). V lost 4 bases and J lost 5, with 16 bases in between. The germline gives CDR1 SGHRS, CDR2 YFSETQ. The CDR3 runs 14 residues. CDR3 amino acids: CASSPESPRDEQYF. DNA for the CDR3: TGCGCCAGCAGCCCGGAAAGCCCCAGGGACGAGCAGTACTTC.

This chain uses TRBV19 with TRBJ1-1; a weak D match, TRBD1 (5 bases). Germline assignment: CDR1 LNHDA and CDR2 SQIVND (reference sequence). Trimming removed 6 bases at V and 3 bases at J, with 14 bases between. The CDR3 covers 14 residues. The CDR3 here is CASSSAGWYTEAFF. CDR3 nucleotides: TGTGCCAGTAGCTCCGCAGGGTGGTACACTGAAGCTTTCTTT.

The V call is TRBV6-4, the J call TRBJ2-3; D is possibly TRBD2 (6 bases). Germline-derived CDR1 and CDR2 are MRHNA and SNTAGT. The length of the CDR3 is 14 residues. V was pared by 3 bases and J by 3 bases, with 10 bases between. As DNA, the CDR3 is TGTGCCAGCAGTGAGATGGGGGGAACAGATACGCAGTATTTT. It codes for CASSEMGGTDTQYF.

The chain is built from TRBV7-9 and TRBJ2-1; weak D call: TRBD2 (7 bases). The CDR3 is made up of 14 amino acids. The germline V and J ends were trimmed by 2 bases and 8 bases, with 13 bases remaining between them. CDR1 SEHNR and CDR2 FQNEAQ come from the germline V gene (reference sequence). CDR3 sequence: CASSLSRGGDEQFF. The CDR3 nucleotides read TGTGCCAGCAGCTTAAGTAGGGGGGGCGATGAGCAGTTCTTC.

J is TRBJ2-1 and V is TRBV9; 7 bases are a match to TRBD2. With V trimmed by 0 bases and J by 9 bases, 15 bases remained unmatched. CDR1 is SGDLS and CDR2 is YYNGEE in the germline V gene. CDR3 length: 17 residues. CDR3 loop: CASSVATRREGMGEQFF. The CDR3 DNA follows: TGTGCCAGCAGCGTAGCTACTAGGAGGGAGGGAATGGGTGAGCAGTTCTTC.

This clone occurred once. The rearrangement joins TRBV20-1 to TRBJ2-3; maybe TRBD1 (5 bases). Germline assignment: CDR1 DFQATT and CDR2 SNEGSKA (reference sequence). Trimming took 5 bases from V and 0 from J, leaving 15 bases between them. CDR3 length equals 15 residues. The CDR3 coding sequence is TGCAGTGCTCGTGGCGGTGGGGCTAGCACAGATACGCAGTATTTT. Translating gives CSARGGGASTDTQYF.